This TCR beta chain was recorded in a study of shared clonotypes between healthy human individuals. Overall study: Every donor yielded three CD4 naive, three CD4 memory, two CD8 naive and one CD8 memory plate.

It was CD45RO-negative cells, positively selected for CCR7, that made up naive CD8 cells, with terminally differentiated effector memory CD45RA+ cells excluded. Several immunoSEQ plates held equal portions of the genomic DNA taken from each subset. Measured with immunoSEQ multiplex PCR; TCRdb has only the in-frame clones, and not every one. This sample has about 820,000 clones; nearly 95% occur once, and the top ten carry more than 20%. The study's findings and limits: Shared across several donors were around 5% of the naive CD4 clonotypes. Researchers sampled blood only, noting tissue repertoires likely differ.

Concerning this clone itself: Antigen unknown.

The receptor comes from a man between 25 and 39 years old in good health. Sequenced sample: naive CD8+ T cells sorted from blood.

Written as DNA, the CDR3 is TGCGCCAGCAGCCAAGGAAGGCAGGGCAACTATCAGCCCCAGCATTTT. Protein: CASSQGRQGNYQPQHF. The chain joins TRBV4-1 to TRBJ1-5; TRBD1 is a possible D gene (5 bases). Trimming cost V 1 base and J 5 bases, with 15 bases left between them. This CDR3 region has 16 residues. Germline CDR1 is MGHRA and CDR2 is YSYEKL.